A selection of T cell receptor beta chains follows, all from one sample in a study of multiple sclerosis patients with progressive multifocal leukoencephalopathy. Generated by immunoSEQ multiplex PCR, the TCRdb table keeps only in-frame clones and is missing some. Of roughly 32,000 clones listed, approximately 88% are singletons. This material consisted of PBMCs, taken from a patient treated with natalizumab. These receptors were obtained from a woman aged 40 to 50 with progressive multifocal leukoencephalopathy. Both conserved end residues are part of each CDR3. The order of the fields is D gene, clone size, V gene, J gene, CDR3 protein, CDR3 DNA. A D gene is named only where the DNA matches it firmly. Only some rows state a clone size, as once, few, many or a class for expanded clones.

D gene: TRBD1; clone size: -; V gene: TRBV5-1; J gene: TRBJ1-1; CDR3 protein: CASSRTYRGREAFF; CDR3 DNA: TGCGCCAGCAGCAGAACCTACAGGGGGCGAGAAGCTTTCTTT
D gene: -; clone size: -; V gene: TRBV21-1; J gene: TRBJ1-5; CDR3 protein: CASSKTFQPQHF; CDR3 DNA: TGTGCCAGCAGCAAAACATTCCAGCCCCAGCATTTT
D gene: TRBD1; clone size: -; V gene: TRBV18; J gene: TRBJ1-2; CDR3 protein: CASSPGTVNYGYTF; CDR3 DNA: TGTGCCAGCTCACCAGGGACAGTAAACTATGGCTACACCTTC
D gene: -; clone size: -; V gene: TRBV7-6; J gene: TRBJ2-1; CDR3 protein: CASSTTANNEQFF; CDR3 DNA: TGTGCCAGCAGCACCACGGCTAACAATGAGCAGTTCTTC
D gene: -; clone size: -; V gene: TRBV19; J gene: TRBJ2-7; CDR3 protein: CASSMSPGSGYEQYF; CDR3 DNA: TGTGCCAGTAGTATGTCGCCGGGTTCGGGGTACGAGCAGTACTTC
D gene: -; clone size: -; V gene: TRBV6-1; J gene: TRBJ1-4; CDR3 protein: CASSETDPRASEKLFF; CDR3 DNA: TGTGCCAGCAGTGAAACAGACCCCAGGGCGAGTGAAAAACTGTTTTTT
D gene: -; clone size: -; V gene: TRBV27; J gene: TRBJ1-1; CDR3 protein: CASSLRTNSNTEAFF; CDR3 DNA: TGTGCCAGCAGTTTAAGGACTAATAGTAACACTGAAGCTTTCTTT
D gene: -; clone size: -; V gene: TRBV2; J gene: TRBJ1-2; CDR3 protein: CASSERGTNYGYTF; CDR3 DNA: TGTGCCAGCAGTGAACGGGGGACTAACTATGGCTACACCTTC
D gene: TRBD2; clone size: -; V gene: TRBV18; J gene: TRBJ2-4; CDR3 protein: CASSPITSGSAPSAKNIQYF; CDR3 DNA: TGTGCCAGCTCACCAATCACTAGCGGGAGCGCCCCATCGGCCAAAAACATTCAGTACTTC
D gene: TRBD1; clone size: -; V gene: TRBV6-6; J gene: TRBJ2-7; CDR3 protein: CASSPDRTYEQYF; CDR3 DNA: TGTGCCAGCAGCCCGGACAGGACTTACGAGCAGTACTTC
D gene: TRBD2; clone size: -; V gene: TRBV28; J gene: TRBJ2-5; CDR3 protein: CASSLPGLAGIPKKQYF; CDR3 DNA: TGTGCCAGCAGTTTGCCGGGACTAGCGGGCATCCCAAAGAAGCAGTACTTC
D gene: -; clone size: few; V gene: TRBV19; J gene: TRBJ1-1; CDR3 protein: CASTSQQGNTEAFF; CDR3 DNA: TGTGCCAGTACCTCTCAGCAGGGGAACACTGAAGCTTTCTTT
D gene: -; clone size: -; V gene: TRBV30; J gene: TRBJ2-7; CDR3 protein: CAWRPSPRQAPEQYF; CDR3 DNA: TGTGCCTGGAGACCCTCCCCCCGACAGGCCCCCGAGCAGTACTTC
D gene: TRBD1; clone size: -; V gene: TRBV4-3; J gene: TRBJ1-2; CDR3 protein: CASSQETGDYGYTF; CDR3 DNA: TGCGCCAGCAGCCAGGAGACAGGGGACTATGGCTACACCTTC
D gene: -; clone size: -; V gene: TRBV4-3; J gene: TRBJ2-5; CDR3 protein: CASSQSIGETQYF; CDR3 DNA: TGCGCCAGCAGCCAAAGCATAGGAGAGACCCAGTACTTC
D gene: TRBD2; clone size: -; V gene: TRBV7-6; J gene: TRBJ2-3; CDR3 protein: CASSLATGSGGPDTQYF; CDR3 DNA: TGTGCCAGCAGCTTAGCGACAGGTAGCGGGGGGCCAGATACGCAGTATTTT
D gene: TRBD1; clone size: -; V gene: TRBV7-2; J gene: TRBJ1-1; CDR3 protein: CASSVQGARMNTEAFF; CDR3 DNA: TGTGCCAGCAGCGTTCAGGGGGCCCGCATGAACACTGAAGCTTTCTTT
D gene: -; clone size: -; V gene: TRBV4-1; J gene: TRBJ1-1; CDR3 protein: CASSLLRDTQMKDTEAFF; CDR3 DNA: TGCGCCAGCAGCTTACTCAGGGACACGCAGATGAAGGATACTGAAGCTTTCTTT
D gene: -; clone size: once; V gene: TRBV20-1; J gene: TRBJ2-7; CDR3 protein: CSARSQYEQYF; CDR3 DNA: TGCAGTGCTAGGTCCCAGTACGAGCAGTACTTC
D gene: -; clone size: -; V gene: TRBV18; J gene: TRBJ2-5; CDR3 protein: CASGPAGETQYF; CDR3 DNA: TGTGCCAGCGGGCCAGCGGGAGAGACCCAGTACTTC
D gene: TRBD2; clone size: -; V gene: TRBV27; J gene: TRBJ2-3; CDR3 protein: CASSLLTSAADTQYF; CDR3 DNA: TGTGCCAGCAGTTTATTGACTAGCGCAGCAGATACGCAGTATTTT
D gene: TRBD2; clone size: -; V gene: TRBV28; J gene: TRBJ2-7; CDR3 protein: CASSFPPGSSGSSYEQYF; CDR3 DNA: TGTGCCAGCAGTTTCCCCCCGGGTTCTAGCGGGAGCTCCTACGAGCAGTACTTC
D gene: -; clone size: -; V gene: TRBV4-3; J gene: TRBJ2-1; CDR3 protein: CASSLNNEQFF; CDR3 DNA: TGCGCCAGCAGCCTGAACAATGAGCAGTTCTTC
D gene: TRBD2; clone size: -; V gene: TRBV7-9; J gene: TRBJ2-5; CDR3 protein: CASSSSSGRAKETQYF; CDR3 DNA: TGTGCCAGCAGCTCTTCGAGCGGGAGGGCGAAAGAGACCCAGTACTTC
D gene: TRBD2; clone size: -; V gene: TRBV15; J gene: TRBJ2-1; CDR3 protein: CATSRDGRGALSYNEQFF; CDR3 DNA: TGTGCCACCAGCAGAGATGGGCGGGGGGCTCTGTCCTACAATGAGCAGTTCTTC
D gene: TRBD2; clone size: few; V gene: TRBV6-4; J gene: TRBJ2-1; CDR3 protein: CASSDIAGSYNEQFF; CDR3 DNA: TGTGCCAGCAGTGACATAGCGGGGAGTTACAATGAGCAGTTCTTC
D gene: -; clone size: -; V gene: TRBV4-3; J gene: TRBJ2-1; CDR3 protein: CASSQDFASYNEQFF; CDR3 DNA: TGCGCCAGCAGCCAAGATTTCGCTTCTTACAATGAGCAGTTCTTC
D gene: -; clone size: -; V gene: TRBV30; J gene: TRBJ1-2; CDR3 protein: CAWSSTLQGPPGYTF; CDR3 DNA: TGTGCCTGGAGTTCTACTTTACAGGGCCCCCCTGGCTACACCTTC
D gene: -; clone size: -; V gene: TRBV2; J gene: TRBJ2-2; CDR3 protein: CASGEAVGELFF; CDR3 DNA: TGTGCCAGCGGAGAGGCGGTCGGGGAGCTGTTTTTT
D gene: TRBD2; clone size: -; V gene: TRBV2; J gene: TRBJ2-7; CDR3 protein: CASRAGGHEQYF; CDR3 DNA: TGTGCCAGCAGAGCGGGGGGGCACGAGCAGTACTTC
D gene: -; clone size: -; V gene: TRBV7-2; J gene: TRBJ2-7; CDR3 protein: CASSPDFYEQYF; CDR3 DNA: TGTGCCAGCAGCCCAGACTTCTACGAGCAGTACTTC
D gene: -; clone size: -; V gene: TRBV27; J gene: TRBJ1-1; CDR3 protein: CASSLAGDTEAFF; CDR3 DNA: TGTGCCAGCAGTTTAGCGGGAGACACTGAAGCTTTCTTT
D gene: -; clone size: -; V gene: TRBV6-5; J gene: TRBJ2-6; CDR3 protein: CASSADPTGANVLTF; CDR3 DNA: TGTGCCAGCAGTGCAGATCCGACGGGGGCCAACGTCCTGACTTTC
D gene: TRBD2; clone size: -; V gene: TRBV7-3; J gene: TRBJ2-2; CDR3 protein: CASSLTSGSFGELFF; CDR3 DNA: TGTGCCAGCAGCTTGACTAGCGGGAGTTTCGGGGAGCTGTTTTTT
D gene: -; clone size: few; V gene: TRBV4-3; J gene: TRBJ1-2; CDR3 protein: CASSQGRSYGYTF; CDR3 DNA: TGCGCCAGCAGCCAAGGACGGTCCTATGGCTACACCTTC
D gene: -; clone size: -; V gene: TRBV5-6; J gene: TRBJ1-5; CDR3 protein: CASSFSRARAAPQHF; CDR3 DNA: TGTGCCAGCAGTTTTTCTAGGGCTCGCGCGGCGCCCCAGCATTTT
D gene: -; clone size: -; V gene: TRBV6-6; J gene: TRBJ1-5; CDR3 protein: CASSYSGGLQHF; CDR3 DNA: TGTGCCAGCAGTTACTCTGGGGGGCTCCAGCATTTT
D gene: -; clone size: -; V gene: TRBV10-3; J gene: TRBJ1-3; CDR3 protein: CATASDPGNTIYF; CDR3 DNA: TGTGCCACCGCGTCCGATCCCGGAAACACCATATATTTT
D gene: TRBD1; clone size: -; V gene: TRBV19; J gene: TRBJ2-7; CDR3 protein: CASSGGQGVYEQYF; CDR3 DNA: TGTGCCAGTAGTGGCGGACAGGGGGTGTACGAGCAGTACTTC
D gene: -; clone size: -; V gene: TRBV2; J gene: TRBJ2-7; CDR3 protein: CASTGGPSSYEQYF; CDR3 DNA: TGTGCCAGCACCGGGGGGCCAAGCTCCTACGAGCAGTACTTC
D gene: -; clone size: -; V gene: TRBV5-1; J gene: TRBJ2-6; CDR3 protein: CASSLSRAVGANVLTF; CDR3 DNA: TGCGCCAGCAGCTTGAGCAGGGCAGTAGGGGCCAACGTCCTGACTTTC
D gene: -; clone size: -; V gene: TRBV27; J gene: TRBJ2-3; CDR3 protein: CASSTLGGDTQYF; CDR3 DNA: TGTGCCAGCAGTACCTTAGGGGGAGATACGCAGTATTTT
D gene: -; clone size: -; V gene: TRBV10-3; J gene: TRBJ1-5; CDR3 protein: CAIRGTANQPQHF; CDR3 DNA: TGTGCCATTAGAGGAACAGCTAATCAGCCCCAGCATTTT
D gene: -; clone size: few; V gene: TRBV10-3; J gene: TRBJ1-1; CDR3 protein: CACAGQKNTEAFF; CDR3 DNA: TGTGCCTGCGCAGGACAGAAGAACACTGAAGCTTTCTTT
D gene: -; clone size: -; V gene: TRBV7-9; J gene: TRBJ1-2; CDR3 protein: CASSLSRDTNYGYTF; CDR3 DNA: TGTGCCAGCAGCCTATCCAGGGACACCAACTATGGCTACACCTTC
D gene: TRBD1; clone size: -; V gene: TRBV29-1; J gene: TRBJ2-5; CDR3 protein: CSLHRGYGETQYF; CDR3 DNA: TGCAGCCTCCACAGGGGATATGGAGAGACCCAGTACTTC
D gene: TRBD1; clone size: -; V gene: TRBV18; J gene: TRBJ2-2; CDR3 protein: CASSRGQGLAGELFF; CDR3 DNA: TGTGCCAGCTCACGAGGACAGGGGCTAGCCGGGGAGCTGTTTTTT
D gene: TRBD2; clone size: -; V gene: TRBV4-3; J gene: TRBJ2-2; CDR3 protein: CASSQILLAGGAGELFF; CDR3 DNA: TGCGCCAGCAGCCAGATATTACTAGCGGGAGGGGCCGGGGAGCTGTTTTTT
D gene: TRBD1; clone size: -; V gene: TRBV4-3; J gene: TRBJ2-7; CDR3 protein: CASSPSGTDSSYEQYF; CDR3 DNA: TGCGCCAGCAGCCCAAGTGGGACAGATAGCTCCTACGAGCAGTACTTC
D gene: -; clone size: -; V gene: TRBV6-5; J gene: TRBJ1-2; CDR3 protein: CASSYLLVLNYGYTF; CDR3 DNA: TGTGCCAGCAGTTACTTATTGGTCTTGAACTATGGCTACACCTTC
D gene: TRBD2; clone size: -; V gene: TRBV11-2; J gene: TRBJ2-1; CDR3 protein: CASSQRGGNEQFF; CDR3 DNA: TGTGCCAGCAGCCAGCGGGGAGGGAATGAGCAGTTCTTC
D gene: -; clone size: -; V gene: TRBV29-1; J gene: TRBJ1-4; CDR3 protein: CSVRDGYEKLFF; CDR3 DNA: TGCAGCGTTAGGGATGGGTATGAAAAACTGTTTTTT
D gene: -; clone size: -; V gene: TRBV7-8; J gene: TRBJ2-2; CDR3 protein: CASSLAGGWNTGELFF; CDR3 DNA: TGTGCCAGCAGCTTAGCAGGCGGGTGGAACACCGGGGAGCTGTTTTTT
D gene: TRBD2; clone size: -; V gene: TRBV9; J gene: TRBJ2-2; CDR3 protein: CASSVAASGRGTGELFF; CDR3 DNA: TGTGCCAGCAGCGTAGCTGCCAGCGGGAGAGGTACCGGGGAGCTGTTTTTT
D gene: -; clone size: -; V gene: TRBV5-5; J gene: TRBJ1-5; CDR3 protein: CASSLRAESNQPQHF; CDR3 DNA: TGTGCCAGCAGCTTGAGGGCCGAAAGCAATCAGCCCCAGCATTTT
D gene: TRBD1; clone size: -; V gene: TRBV27; J gene: TRBJ1-5; CDR3 protein: CASSDRGLGNQPQHF; CDR3 DNA: TGTGCCAGCAGTGACAGGGGGCTTGGCAATCAGCCCCAGCATTTT
D gene: -; clone size: -; V gene: TRBV6-5; J gene: TRBJ1-4; CDR3 protein: CASSYANEKLFF; CDR3 DNA: TGTGCCAGCAGTTACGCTAATGAAAAACTGTTTTTT